This T cell receptor (beta chain) was found in a study of blood T cell repertoires in COVID-19. Study in general: In each case, the material was cDNA or gDNA derived from T cells, B-cell-depleted T cells, or PBMCs.

In the study's own analysis: Amplified reference gene primers provided the basis for estimating nucleated cell counts. The method was immunoSEQ multiplex PCR; TCRdb's version includes in-frame clones alone and lacks a portion of them. The DNA was the basis for D and trimming; V, J and clone size are from that table. The table has some 300,000 clones, nearly 90% seen once. Germline V gene lookup returns CDR1 SGDLS and CDR2 YYNGEE. CDR3 length equals 13 residues. Trimming pared 4 bases from V and 7 bases from J, leaving 12 bases between. Participants came from about 23 US areas, aged roughly 18 to 95 years.

The receptor comes from a woman aged 18-29 years with acute COVID-19. The chain carries TRBV9 and TRBJ2-1, with D possibly TRBD2 on 6 matching bases. Specimen: PBMCs or T cells enriched from blood (not recorded which). This CDR3 is CASSPRGGNEQFF. The CDR3 coding sequence is TGTGCCAGCAGCCCCCGTGGGGGGAATGAGCAGTTCTTC. Drawing the rest from reference TRBV9 and TRBJ2-1, the complete variable domain is DSGVTQTPKHLITATGQRVTLRCSPRSGDLSVYWYQQSLDQGLQFLIQYYNGEERAKGNILERFSAQQFPDLHSELNLSSLELGDSALYFCASSPRGGNEQFFGPGTRLTVL.